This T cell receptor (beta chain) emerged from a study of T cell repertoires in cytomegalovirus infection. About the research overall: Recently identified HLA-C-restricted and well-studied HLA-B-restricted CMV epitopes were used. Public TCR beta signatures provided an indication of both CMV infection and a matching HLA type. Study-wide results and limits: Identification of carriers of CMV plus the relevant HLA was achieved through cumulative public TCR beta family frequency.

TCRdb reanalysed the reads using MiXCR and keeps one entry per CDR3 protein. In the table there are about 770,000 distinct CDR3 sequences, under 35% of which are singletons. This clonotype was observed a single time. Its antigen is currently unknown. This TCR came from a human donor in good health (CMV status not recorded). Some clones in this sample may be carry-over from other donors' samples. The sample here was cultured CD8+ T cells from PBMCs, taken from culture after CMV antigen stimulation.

CDR3 loop: CASSLLQTGGDTEAFF. The DNA of the CDR3 is TGCGCCAGCAGCTTGCTACAAACAGGGGGTGACACTGAAGCTTTCTTT. J is TRBJ1-1 and V is TRBV5-1; 8 bases fit TRBD1. Losses at the gene ends were 1 base for V and 3 bases for J; bases not matched to a gene: 8. From germline, CDR1 is SGHRS and CDR2 YFSETQ. CDR3 length: 16 amino acids. Looking up the rest from reference TRBV5-1 and TRBJ1-1 gives the full variable domain: KAGVTQTPRYLIKTRGQQVTLSCSPISGHRSVSWYQQTPGQGLQFLFEYFSETQRNKGNFPGRFSGRQFSNSRSEMNVSTLELGDSALYLCASSLLQTGGDTEAFFGQGTRLTVV.